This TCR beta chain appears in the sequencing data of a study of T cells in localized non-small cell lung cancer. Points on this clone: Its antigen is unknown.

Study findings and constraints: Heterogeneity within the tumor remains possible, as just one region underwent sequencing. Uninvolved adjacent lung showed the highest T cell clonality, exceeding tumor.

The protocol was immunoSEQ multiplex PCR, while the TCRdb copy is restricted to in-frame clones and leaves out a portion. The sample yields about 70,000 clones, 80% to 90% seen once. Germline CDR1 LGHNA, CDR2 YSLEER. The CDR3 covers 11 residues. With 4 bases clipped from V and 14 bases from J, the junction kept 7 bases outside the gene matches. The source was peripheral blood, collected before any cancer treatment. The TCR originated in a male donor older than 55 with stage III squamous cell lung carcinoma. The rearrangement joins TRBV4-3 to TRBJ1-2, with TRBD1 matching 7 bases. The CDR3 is CASSLGQVVTF. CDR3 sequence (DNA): TGCGCCAGCAGCCTCGGACAGGTCGTAACCTTC.